This TCR beta chain was profiled in a study of response to subunit inactivated influenza vaccine. From the RT-PCR reads, TCRdb called clonotypes with MiXCR, one entry per CDR3 protein. The repertoire holds about 480,000 distinct CDR3 sequences, with 13% as singletons. The table lists this clonotype with a few counts. The TCR comes from a man aged 50-60 years who received an inactivated influenza vaccine. This sample comprised PBMCs from blood, obtained more than 35 days after vaccination.

The CDR3 region has the DNA TGTGCCAGCAGGACCTTAAACAATGAGCAGTTCTTC. Amino acid sequence: CASRTLNNEQFF. This chain links TRBV6-6 with TRBJ2-1; D remains ambiguous. The CDR3 is 12 amino acids. Trimming removed 6 bases from V and 5 bases from J, with 8 bases in between. Germline CDR1 and CDR2: MNHNY and SVGAGI (reference sequence).